This T cell receptor beta chain comes out of a study of blood T cell repertoires in COVID-19. Across the whole study: COVID-19 samples, acute and convalescent, were from the United States, Italy and Spain.

The sample holds a few counts of this clone. Libraries were prepared by immunoSEQ multiplex PCR; TCRdb keeps only in-frame clonotypes and omits some of them. Of approximately 160,000 clones in the sample, 65% to 85% were seen once. The CDR3 loop spans 13 amino acids. V lost 3 bases to trimming and J lost 10 bases, with 10 bases between them. J is TRBJ1-6 and V is TRBV12-3 or TRBV12-4, with unresolved D. Material for sequencing was peripheral blood. The sequence came from a man aged 55 to 70 with active or convalescent COVID-19. For the CDR3, the DNA is TGTGCCAGCAGTTTTAAGAGGGAATCACCCCTCCACTTT. Protein: CASSFKRESPLHF.